Below, 24 T cell receptor beta chains from the same sample are listed, as sequenced in a study of cytotoxic CD8 clonotypes in ibrutinib-treated CLL. TCRdb's table, derived via immunoSEQ multiplex PCR, lists solely in-frame clones and lacks some. The sample has some 70,000 clones; about two thirds are singletons. Sequences were derived from PBMCs, sampled after 12 months of ibrutinib treatment. These receptors were collected from a human donor with chronic lymphocytic leukemia.

The V and J genes are TRBV7-3 and TRBJ1-1, with D perhaps TRBD1 (5 bases). The CDR3 has 13 residues. CDR1 and CDR2 (germline): SGHTA, FQGTGA. V lost 0 bases to trimming and J lost 7 bases, with 9 bases between them. Here the CDR3 reads CASSLTGTLEAFF. As DNA, the CDR3 is TGTGCCAGCAGCTTAACTGGGACCCTTGAAGCTTTCTTT. Full variable domain (rest looked up from reference TRBV7-3 and TRBJ1-1): GAGVSQTPSNKVTEKGKYVELRCDPISGHTALYWYRQSLGQGPEFLIYFQGTGAADDSGLPNDRFFAVRPEGSVSTLKIQRTERGDSAVYLCASSLTGTLEAFFGQGTRLTVV.

The chain employs TRBV5-5 and TRBJ2-2; TRBD1 matches at 9 bases. After removal of 6 bases from V and 5 bases from J, the junction contained 20 bases not matched to a gene. The germline V gene has CDR1 SGHKS and CDR2 YYEKEE (reference sequence). CDR3 length: 19 amino acids. The CDR3 protein is CASTPRPPPGTGKTGELFF. The CDR3 DNA reads TGTGCCAGCACCCCCCGGCCCCCGCCCGGGACAGGGAAAACCGGGGAGCTGTTTTTT.

The J gene is TRBJ1-3, the V gene TRBV7-2, with D possibly being TRBD1 (5 bases). This CDR3 comprises 15 residues. Trimming left V 4 bases short and J 3 bases short, with 13 bases between. Germline CDR1 is SGHTA and CDR2 is FQGNSA. CDR3 DNA: TGTGCCAGCAGCTACTCCGGACAAAGTGGAAACACCATATATTTT. Encoded protein: CASSYSGQSGNTIYF.

The chain has TRBV5-1 and TRBJ1-4; D is perhaps TRBD1 (5 bases). Germline V CDR1 and CDR2: SGHRS, YFSETQ. V dropped 1 base and J dropped 4 bases, with 14 bases sitting between them. The CDR3 consists of 16 residues. The CDR3 nucleotides read TGCGCCAGCAGCTTGAGGGGTTTTTCAGATAATGAAAAACTGTTTTTT. This sequence encodes CASSLRGFSDNEKLFF.

The chain links TRBV19 to TRBJ2-2, with 9 bases matching TRBD1. CDR1 is LNHDA, CDR2 SQIVND, per germline (reference sequence). This CDR3 is 16 amino acids long. Trimming cost V 6 bases and J 4 bases; bases outside gene matches: 9. In DNA, the CDR3 is TGTGCCAGTAGCACGGACAGGGGCCCGGGCACCGGGGAGCTGTTTTTT. The encoded protein is CASSTDRGPGTGELFF.

A few counts support this clone. The chain recombines TRBV7-9 with TRBJ2-3; D gene unclear. Germline V gene data show CDR1 as SEHNR and CDR2 as FQNEAQ (reference sequence). The CDR3 is 13 residues long. Between the trimmed V and J ends, which lost 5 bases and 1 base, there was a span of 7 bases. CDR3 nucleotides: TGTGCCAGCAGCGCCAGTGGCACAGATACGCAGTATTTT. Translation: CASSASGTDTQYF.

This sequence joins TRBV6-5 and TRBJ2-5; weak D call: TRBD2 (5 bases). CDR1 is MNHEY, CDR2 SVGAGI, per germline. The V gene lost 0 bases and the J gene lost 7 bases, with 18 bases spanning the gap. CDR3 length: 16 residues. Here the CDR3 reads CASSYSVQRARGTQYF. The CDR3 region has the DNA TGTGCCAGCAGTTACTCGGTTCAGAGGGCACGGGGGACCCAGTACTTC.

The chain carries TRBV7-2 and TRBJ2-3; 10 positions match TRBD1. V was pared by 1 base and J by 1 base, with 8 bases of the junction left unmatched. The CDR3 runs to 18 residues. CDR1 and CDR2 from the germline V gene are SGHTA and FQGNSA. This CDR3 is CASSLGQGAVGGTDTQYF. The DNA for the CDR3 is TGTGCCAGCAGCTTAGGACAGGGGGCGGTTGGGGGCACAGATACGCAGTATTTT.

The chain recombines TRBV28 with TRBJ2-7; D remains ambiguous. V lost 2 bases, J lost 9 bases, and 5 bases lay in between. The germline gives CDR1 MDHEN, CDR2 SYDVKM. The CDR3 length is 10 residues. The CDR3 nucleotides read TGTGCCAGCAGTTTAGATCGGCAGTACTTC. Amino acid sequence: CASSLDRQYF.

This clone was seen once. This chain connects TRBV5-1 to TRBJ2-5; D unresolved. This CDR3 region has 14 residues. Germline CDR1 reads SGHRS; CDR2 reads YFSETQ. V shed 0 bases and J shed 1 base, with 7 bases lying between them. The CDR3 nucleotides are TGCGCCAGCAGCTTGGCCCCGGGCCAAGAGACCCAGTACTTC. It is translated as CASSLAPGQETQYF. Using reference TRBV5-1 and TRBJ2-5 for the parts outside the CDR3, the full variable domain is KAGVTQTPRYLIKTRGQQVTLSCSPISGHRSVSWYQQTPGQGLQFLFEYFSETQRNKGNFPGRFSGRQFSNSRSEMNVSTLELGDSALYLCASSLAPGQETQYFGPGTRLLVL.

The V call is TRBV5-6, the J call TRBJ1-1; D may be TRBD1 (5 bases). Trimming took 4 bases from V and 1 from J, leaving 14 bases between them. The CDR3 totals 15 residues. Germline V lookup: CDR1 SGHDT, CDR2 YYEEEE. CDR3 coding DNA: TGTGCCAGCAGCCCCCCTGGCAGGGAGAACACTGAAGCTTTCTTT. This translates into CASSPPGRENTEAFF.

This chain uses TRBV11-2 with TRBJ2-7, with D possibly being TRBD1 (6 bases). Trimming cost V 2 bases and J 2 bases, with 10 bases left between them. Germline CDR1 SGHAT, CDR2 FQNNGV. CDR3 size: 14 residues. The CDR3 DNA is TGTGCCAGCAGCTTAAGGGACAACACCTACGAGCAGTACTTC. It yields the protein CASSLRDNTYEQYF.

This sequence joins TRBV19 and TRBJ2-5; D ambiguous. This CDR3 has 14 amino acids. Germline V gives CDR1 LNHDA, CDR2 SQIVND (reference sequence). The germline V and J ends were trimmed by 7 bases and 4 bases, with 16 bases remaining between them. CDR3 region: CASKPSLPGETQYF. As DNA, the CDR3 is TGTGCCAGTAAACCGTCCTTGCCCGGAGAGACCCAGTACTTC.

The chain uses TRBV9 and TRBJ2-3, with D possibly TRBD1 on 5 matching bases. Per the germline V gene, CDR1 is SGDLS and CDR2 is YYNGEE. This CDR3 contains 16 residues. V was trimmed by 0 bases and J by 2 bases, leaving 13 bases between them. CDR3: CASSVEGRANTDTQYF. The CDR3 coding sequence is TGTGCCAGCAGCGTAGAGGGCAGGGCCAACACAGATACGCAGTATTTT.

The chain has TRBV5-6 and TRBJ2-7; TRBD1 matches 7 bases. Germline V gene sequence: CDR1 SGHDT, CDR2 YYEEEE. After removal of 2 bases from V and 8 bases from J, the junction contained 13 bases not matched to a gene. There are 15 residues in the CDR3. CDR3 in DNA: TGTGCCAGCAGCTTAGGGACAGTCGGTACGGACCAGCAGTACTTC. It codes for CASSLGTVGTDQQYF.

The chain is built from TRBV5-4 and TRBJ1-1; 7 nucleotides agree with TRBD1. The CDR3 contains 15 residues. V lost 5 bases, J lost 3 bases, and 10 bases stayed unmatched. Germline V gene sequence: CDR1 SGHNT, CDR2 YYREEE (reference sequence). DNA for the CDR3: TGTGCCAGCAGACGTACAGGGGATTCGGACACTGAAGCTTTCTTT. This translates into CASRRTGDSDTEAFF.

The chain recombines TRBV12-5 with TRBJ1-1, with D possibly being TRBD1 (6 bases). Germline CDR1 reads LGHNT; CDR2 reads FRNRAP. The CDR3 runs 17 residues. The V end lost 2 bases, the J end lost 1 base, and 17 bases lay between the germline ends. DNA for the CDR3: TGTGCTAGTGGTTTGAATCCCAGGGGAGGGAAGAACACTGAAGCTTTCTTT. It translates to CASGLNPRGGKNTEAFF.

V gene TRBV30 combines with J gene TRBJ2-5; D is uncertain. Germline CDR1 reads GTSNPN; CDR2 reads SVGIG (reference sequence). This CDR3 has 13 residues. V lost 3 bases, J lost 2 bases, and 10 bases lay in between. The CDR3 spells CAWRRDGQETQYF. DNA of the CDR3: TGTGCCTGGAGGCGAGACGGACAAGAGACCCAGTACTTC. Full variable domain (remainder filled in from reference TRBV30 and TRBJ2-5): SQTIHQWPATLVQPVGSPLSLECTVEGTSNPNLYWYRQAAGRGLQLLFYSVGIGQISSEVPQNLSASRPQDRQFILSSKKLLLSDSGFYLCAWRRDGQETQYFGPGTRLLVL.

V is TRBV19 and J is TRBJ2-2; 7 bases fit TRBD1. CDR1 is LNHDA, CDR2 SQIVND, per germline (reference sequence). CDR3 length: 18 amino acids. V shed 5 bases and J 2 bases; nucleotides not matched to a gene: 14. CDR3 DNA sequence: TGTGCCAGTAGTCGTACAGGGGACCGTAAGTTTAACACCGGGGAGCTGTTTTTT. Translating gives CASSRTGDRKFNTGELFF.

J is TRBJ2-2 and V is TRBV18; 9 nucleotides line up with TRBD1. Germline V CDR1 and CDR2: KGHSH, LQKENI. This CDR3 spans 14 amino acids. The junction had 4 bases not matched to a gene; V was cut back by 6 bases and J by 5 bases. The CDR3 DNA follows: TGTGCCAGCTCGCCCGGGACAGGGACCGGGGAGCTGTTTTTT. Its translation is CASSPGTGTGELFF.

V is TRBV7-8 and J is TRBJ1-1; D is undetermined. Trimming removed 1 base from V and 5 bases from J, with 2 bases in between. The CDR3 runs to 11 residues. The germline V gene has CDR1 SGHVS and CDR2 FQNEAQ. The CDR3 DNA sequence: TGTGCCAGCAGCTTAGTTACTGAAGCTTTCTTT. It yields the protein CASSLVTEAFF.

The gene calls are TRBV7-3 and TRBJ1-2; 9 positions match TRBD1. Per germline, CDR1 SGHTA and CDR2 FQGTGA. CDR3 length: 14 residues. Losses at the gene ends were 3 bases for V and 4 bases for J; bases not matched to a gene: 3. CDR3 nucleotides: TGTGCCAGCAGCTTGGGACAGGGCACCTATGGCTACACCTTC. Its translation is CASSLGQGTYGYTF.

This clone was observed a handful of times. V gene TRBV11-2 combines with J gene TRBJ1-4, with D unclear. Looked up from germline, CDR1 is SGHAT and CDR2 is FQNNGV. The V end lost 1 base, the J end lost 0 bases, and 6 bases lay between the germline ends. The CDR3 is 15 amino acids. CDR3 DNA: TGTGCCAGCAGCTTAGGCCAGGCAACTAATGAAAAACTGTTTTTT. Translation: CASSLGQATNEKLFF.

The V and J genes are TRBV18 and TRBJ2-4; D gene ambiguous. Germline V gives CDR1 KGHSH, CDR2 LQKENI. Trimming cost V 5 bases and J 3 bases, with 14 bases left between them. CDR3 length equals 15 residues. The CDR3 DNA reads as TGTGCCAGCTCATACACGACGGTCGGCAAAAACATTCAGTACTTC. As protein: CASSYTTVGKNIQYF.